The 21 T cell receptor beta chains given below trace back to one sample, sequenced in a study of OX40 agonist ivuxolimab in advanced cancers. Assay used: immunoSEQ multiplex PCR; TCRdb lists only in-frame clones, some missing. The data contain roughly 62,000 clones, roughly 84% of them singletons. Sequenced here: CD4+ or CD8+ T cells sorted from blood, sampled in a trial of the OX40 agonist ivuxolimab. All receptors derive from an adult with an advanced solid tumor such as melanoma, head and neck, liver or kidney cancer.

The J gene is TRBJ2-2, the V gene TRBV4-1; 7 nucleotides agree with TRBD1. The V segment lost 6 bases and the J segment 5 bases; nucleotides outside the gene matches: 12. The CDR3 length is 16 residues. Germline V gene data show CDR1 as MGHRA and CDR2 as YSYEKL. CDR3 sequence (DNA): TGCGCCAGCAGACCACAAAACAGGGGAATGACCGGGGAGCTGTTTTTT. It specifies CASRPQNRGMTGELFF.

The J gene is TRBJ2-7, the V gene TRBV27, with 9 bases aligning to TRBD1. Germline V gene sequence: CDR1 MNHEY, CDR2 SMNVEV (reference sequence). This CDR3 is 14 amino acids long. V was clipped by 4 bases and J by 6 bases; unmatched bases: 7. This CDR3 reads CASSSGTGKSEQYF. In DNA, the CDR3 is TGTGCCAGCAGTTCCGGGACAGGGAAAAGCGAGCAGTACTTC.

This rearrangement joins TRBV11-3 to TRBJ2-5, with D tentatively TRBD1 (6 bases). CDR1 and CDR2 from the germline V gene are SGHNT and YENEEA. Deletions cut 9 bases from V and 1 base from J, with 15 bases between. CDR3 length: 14 amino acids. CDR3 nucleotide sequence: TGTGCCAGTGGGAGCCGGGACATCCAAGAGACCCAGTACTTC. This translates into CASGSRDIQETQYF.

The chain couples TRBV7-2 to TRBJ2-5; D is possibly TRBD2 (7 bases). Germline CDR1 SGHTA, CDR2 FQGNSA. Trimming took off 3 bases at V and 7 bases at J, with 18 bases between the two ends. The CDR3 sequence is 15 residues long. The CDR3 DNA is TGTGCCAGCAGCTTCGCCGGGACACCGGGGGGGACCCAGTACTTC. Translating it yields CASSFAGTPGGTQYF.

This chain uses TRBV5-1 with TRBJ1-4; D is uncertain. Deletions cut 5 bases from V and 7 bases from J, with 15 bases between. CDR1 is SGHRS and CDR2 is YFSETQ in the germline V gene. The CDR3 length is 14 residues. The CDR3 sequence is CASRMGVSTEKLFF. For the CDR3, the DNA is TGCGCCAGCAGAATGGGAGTTTCGACTGAAAAACTGTTTTTT.

The chain combines TRBV14 with TRBJ2-7; D remains ambiguous. CDR3 size: 12 residues. Germline CDR1 SGHDN, CDR2 FVKESK. V lost 3 bases, J lost 3 bases, and 6 bases lay in between. CDR3 nucleotides: TGTGCCAGCAGCCAGGTACTCTACGAGCAGTACTTC. It translates to CASSQVLYEQYF.

This chain links TRBV4-2 with TRBJ2-7, with D possibly TRBD1 on 5 matching bases. Germline assignment: CDR1 LGHNA and CDR2 YNFKEQ. The CDR3 extends over 14 amino acids. Between the trimmed V and J ends, which lost 3 bases and 1 base, there was a span of 10 bases. CDR3 sequence reads: CASSHSTGSYEQYF. The DNA of the CDR3 is TGTGCCAGCAGCCATTCAACAGGTTCCTACGAGCAGTACTTC.

The rearrangement joins TRBV6-4 to TRBJ2-6, with D tentatively TRBD1 or TRBD2 (5 bases each). From germline, CDR1 is MRHNA and CDR2 SNTAGT. CDR3 length: 16 amino acids. Trimming pared 8 bases from V and 4 bases from J, leaving 18 bases between. The CDR3 sequence is CASQGTTRRGANVLTF. Written as DNA, the CDR3 is TGTGCCAGCCAAGGGACGACACGCAGGGGGGCCAACGTCCTGACTTTC.

V usage is TRBV7-2 and J usage is TRBJ2-3; the match to TRBD2 covers 10 bases. The CDR3 has 13 residues. The germline CDR1 and CDR2 sequences are SGHTA and FQGNSA. With 6 bases clipped from V and 3 bases from J, the junction kept 0 bases outside the gene matches. CDR3 bases: TGTGCCAGCAGACTAGCGGGAACAGATACGCAGTATTTT. Translated, it gives CASRLAGTDTQYF.

This chain's CDR3 is CASSQQGRSSYEQYF. CDR3 coding DNA: TGTGCCAGCAGCCAACAGGGCAGGAGCTCCTACGAGCAGTACTTC. This chain uses TRBV14 with TRBJ2-5, with D perhaps TRBD1 (5 bases). TRBJ2-7 explains the end of the DNA better; the J call may be wrong. This CDR3 spans 15 amino acids. CDR1 SGHDN and CDR2 FVKESK come from the germline V gene.

This clone was detected a few times. The J gene is TRBJ1-2, the V gene TRBV4-1, with a weak D call TRBD1 (5 bases). The CDR3 extends over 15 amino acids. V lost 3 bases and J 7 bases, leaving 18 bases between the germline ends. The germline CDR1 and CDR2 sequences are MGHRA and YSYEKL. CDR3 protein: CASSHVGTGRSGYTF. CDR3 bases: TGCGCCAGCAGCCACGTAGGGACGGGACGGTCTGGCTACACCTTC.

This rearrangement joins TRBV11-1 to TRBJ2-1, with 10 bases fitting TRBD2. CDR3 length equals 19 residues. CDR1 is SGHAT and CDR2 is FQDESV in the germline V gene (reference sequence). The trim removed 1 base at V and 0 bases at J, leaving 9 bases unmatched. CDR3 sequence reads: CASSLEPLSSGSSYNEQFF. CDR3 nucleotide sequence: TGTGCCAGCAGCTTAGAACCCTTGTCTAGCGGGAGCTCCTACAATGAGCAGTTCTTC.

The gene calls are TRBV6-5 and TRBJ2-7; possible D gene TRBD2, 6 bases. This CDR3 comprises 14 residues. Germline loops: CDR1 MNHEY, CDR2 SVGAGI. V was pared by 2 bases and J by 3 bases, with 11 bases between. DNA of the CDR3: TGTGCCAGCAGTTACGGGGGACTGGTCTACGAGCAGTACTTC. It encodes CASSYGGLVYEQYF.

The J gene is TRBJ1-1, the V gene TRBV10-1, with no clear D. The germline V gene encodes CDR1 WNHNN and CDR2 SYGVQD (reference sequence). Deletions cut 0 bases from V and 4 bases from J, with 6 bases between. The CDR3 loop spans 13 amino acids. The chain's CDR3 is CASSESGATEAFF. DNA of the CDR3: TGCGCCAGCAGTGAGTCGGGTGCCACTGAAGCTTTCTTT.

The chain uses TRBV7-9 and TRBJ1-1; TRBD1 matches at 8 bases. J gave up 7 bases and V 3 bases, and 7 bases lay outside the gene matches. CDR1 and CDR2 from the germline V gene are SEHNR and FQNEAQ (reference sequence). This CDR3 comprises 14 residues. The CDR3 DNA sequence: TGTGCCAGCAGCTTTGCCAGGGGGCGTTTTGAAGCTTTCTTT. Amino acids: CASSFARGRFEAFF. Drawing the rest from reference TRBV7-9 and TRBJ1-1, the complete variable domain is DTGVSQNPRHKITKRGQNVTFRCDPISEHNRLYWYRQTLGQGPEFLTYFQNEAQLEKSRLLSDRFSAERPKGSFSTLEIQRTEQGDSAMYLCASSFARGRFEAFFGQGTRLTVV.

To note about this clone: Sequence at one end of the junction differs from germline and may be a read error. V gene TRBV5-3 combines with J gene TRBJ2-7; D gene ambiguous. TRBV5-3 is marked as an open reading frame, function uncertain. The CDR3 covers 11 residues. DNA of the CDR3: TGTGCCAGCAGCTTAAGGAGCGAGCAGTACTTC. It encodes CASSLRSEQYF.

The rearrangement uses TRBV29-1 and TRBJ2-7; no firm D call. The CDR3 totals 11 residues. Between the trimmed V and J ends, which lost 1 base and 4 bases, there was a span of 5 bases. From germline, CDR1 is SQVTM and CDR2 ANQGSEA. In DNA form, the CDR3 reads TGCAGCGTTGAAGGGCGGTACGAGCAGTACTTC. It specifies CSVEGRYEQYF.

J is TRBJ1-2 and V is TRBV5-1; D ambiguous. Germline V CDR1 and CDR2: SGHRS, YFSETQ. This CDR3 is built from 14 residues. Trimming took off 4 bases at V and 6 bases at J, with 16 bases between the two ends. The CDR3 protein is CASSPDGEGNGYTF. The CDR3 DNA sequence: TGCGCCAGCAGCCCCGACGGGGAGGGCAATGGCTACACCTTC.

On this clone itself: The junction does not match germline at one end; this may be a read error. The rearrangement joins TRBV7-2 to TRBJ2-7; 7 bases are a match to TRBD1. CDR3 length: 17 amino acids. The V gene's germline CDR1 is SGHTA and CDR2 FQGNSA. The CDR3 DNA follows: TGCGCCAGCAGCCAAGATCTTCAAGGACAGGTATCCTACGAGCAGTACTTC. This codes for CASSQDLQGQVSYEQYF.

This sequence joins TRBV18 and TRBJ1-5; no firm D call. This CDR3 is built from 14 residues. Germline CDR1 and CDR2: KGHSH and LQKENI. V shed 2 bases and J shed 2 bases, with 7 bases lying between them. The CDR3 protein is CASSPSQGNQPQHF. The CDR3 DNA sequence: TGTGCCAGCTCACCATCCCAGGGCAATCAGCCCCAGCATTTT.

The CDR3 DNA reads as TGTGCCAGCAGCCCCTCGACTAGCGCTGGATCCTACAATGAGCAGTTCTTC. This codes for CASSPSTSAGSYNEQFF. This sequence joins TRBV14 and TRBJ2-1; TRBD2 aligns across 8 bases. Germline V gene sequence: CDR1 SGHDN, CDR2 FVKESK. V lost 4 bases, J lost 1 base, and 9 bases stayed unmatched. The CDR3 sequence is 17 residues long.